This record covers a single T cell receptor (beta chain). Its antigen is still unknown. The sample is drawn from a study of cytomegalovirus exposure and HLA in healthy donors. Study-wide results and caveats: In vitro data verified a few CMV-associated chains as specific for CMV antigens.

Primers: 60 Vbeta forward and 13 Jbeta reverse. The method was immunoSEQ multiplex PCR; TCRdb's version includes in-frame clones alone and lacks a portion of them. The sample lists 250,000 to 350,000 clones, 70% to 90% occurring once. The germline V and J ends were trimmed by 5 bases and 0 bases, with 11 bases remaining between them. CDR1 SGHTA and CDR2 FQGTGA come from the germline V gene. CDR3 length equals 15 residues. Sequenced input: PBMCs. The rearrangement links TRBV7-3 to TRBJ2-1, with D perhaps matching TRBD2 (6 bases). The sequence came from a man aged 40-55 years in good health and CMV-seropositive. The CDR3 region has the DNA TGTGCCAGCAGCATTAGCGGCTACTCCTACAATGAGCAGTTCTTC. Translation gives CASSISGYSYNEQFF.